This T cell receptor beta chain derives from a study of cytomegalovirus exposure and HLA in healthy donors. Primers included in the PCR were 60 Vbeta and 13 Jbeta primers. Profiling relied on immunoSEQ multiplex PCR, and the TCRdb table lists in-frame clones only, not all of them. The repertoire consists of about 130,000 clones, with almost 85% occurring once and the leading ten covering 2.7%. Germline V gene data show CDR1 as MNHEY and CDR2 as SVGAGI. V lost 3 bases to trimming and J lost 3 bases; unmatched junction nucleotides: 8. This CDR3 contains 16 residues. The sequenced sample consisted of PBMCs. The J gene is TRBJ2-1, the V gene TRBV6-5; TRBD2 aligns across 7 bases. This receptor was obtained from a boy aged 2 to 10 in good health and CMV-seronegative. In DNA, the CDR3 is TGTGCCAGCAGTTATGGGGTAGCGGGTGACTACAATGAGCAGTTCTTC. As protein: CASSYGVAGDYNEQFF.